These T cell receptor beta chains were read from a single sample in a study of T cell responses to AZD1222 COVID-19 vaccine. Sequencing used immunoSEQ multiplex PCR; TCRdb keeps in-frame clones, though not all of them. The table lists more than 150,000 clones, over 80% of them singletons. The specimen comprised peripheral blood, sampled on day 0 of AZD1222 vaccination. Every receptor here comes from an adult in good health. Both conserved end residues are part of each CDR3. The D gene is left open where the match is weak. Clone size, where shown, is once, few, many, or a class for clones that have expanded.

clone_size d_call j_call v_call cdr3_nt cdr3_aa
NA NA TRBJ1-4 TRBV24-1 TGTGCCACCAGTGACTACGGGGGGGAAAAACTGTTTTTT CATSDYGGEKLFF
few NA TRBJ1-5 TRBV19 TGTGCCAGTAGGATCGACTATGCCCTCAGCCCCCAGCATTTT CASRIDYALSPQHF
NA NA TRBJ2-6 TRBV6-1 TGTGCCAGCAGTGAACAAAGAGGCTGGGCCAACGTCCTGACTTTC CASSEQRGWANVLTF
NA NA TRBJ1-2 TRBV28 TGTGCCAGCAGTTACAGTGGGGGGTATGGCTACACCTTC CASSYSGGYGYTF
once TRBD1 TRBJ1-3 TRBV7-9 TGTGCCAGCCTTAGACAGGGGGACGGAAACACCATATATTTT CASLRQGDGNTIYF
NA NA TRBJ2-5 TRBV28 TGTGCCAGCAGTGGGGGGGCCTCATGGGAGACCCAGTACTTC CASSGGASWETQYF
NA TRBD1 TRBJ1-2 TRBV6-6 TGTGCCAGCAGCCAAACAGGGGCAGGAAGTGGCTACACCTTC CASSQTGAGSGYTF
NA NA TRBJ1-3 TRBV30 TGTGCCTGGACCCCCGGGGGAAACACCATATATTTT CAWTPGGNTIYF
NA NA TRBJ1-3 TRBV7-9 TGTGCCAGCAGCTTAGGGGCAAGAAACACCATATATTTT CASSLGARNTIYF
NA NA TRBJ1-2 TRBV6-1 TGTGCCAGCAGTGAAGCGAAGGGTAACTATGGCTACACCTTC CASSEAKGNYGYTF
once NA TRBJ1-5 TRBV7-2 TGTGCCAGCAGCTTAGAGACAGGTAGCAATCAGCCCCAGCATTTT CASSLETGSNQPQHF
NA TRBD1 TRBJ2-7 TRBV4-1 TGCGCCAGCAGCCAACATGGACAGGGCGGGGAGCAGTACTTC CASSQHGQGGEQYF
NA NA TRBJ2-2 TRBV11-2 TGTGCCAGCAGCTTTACAGTGCAAGTCGGGGAGCTGTTTTTT CASSFTVQVGELFF
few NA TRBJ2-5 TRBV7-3 TGTGCCAGCAGCTCCGGCTTGCGAGGGTCGGGAGAGACCCAGTACTTC CASSSGLRGSGETQYF
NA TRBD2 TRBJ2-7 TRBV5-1 TGCGCCAGCAGCTTAATGCGGGATGGGGCGGGACTAGCGACTATTTCCTACGAGCAGTACTTC CASSLMRDGAGLATISYEQYF
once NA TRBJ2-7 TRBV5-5 TGTGCCAGCAGCCTTCCCGCTTTATACGAGCAGTACTTC CASSLPALYEQYF
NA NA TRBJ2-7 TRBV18 TGTGCCAGCTCACGGGTGGAAGACTACGAGCAGTACTTC CASSRVEDYEQYF
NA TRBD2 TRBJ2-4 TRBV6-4 TGTGCCAGCCTCGTCAGGGAGGGCAAAAACATTCAGTACTTC CASLVREGKNIQYF
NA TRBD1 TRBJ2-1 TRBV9 TGTGCCAGCAGCGTGGGGGAAGGGACAGGGTTTAATGAGCAGTTCTTC CASSVGEGTGFNEQFF
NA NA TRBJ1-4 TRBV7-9 TGTGCCAGCAGCACCCGACAGACGATTAATGAAAAACTGTTTTTT CASSTRQTINEKLFF
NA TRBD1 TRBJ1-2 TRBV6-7 TGTGCCAGCAGGCCACAGGGGTCCCATGGCTACACCTTC CASRPQGSHGYTF
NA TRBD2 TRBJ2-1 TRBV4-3 TGCGCCAGCAGCCAAGACTTACTGGCGGGAGGAACCAATGAGCAGTTCTTC CASSQDLLAGGTNEQFF
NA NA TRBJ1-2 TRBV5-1 TGCGCCAGCAGCACGGGACTGGCTGAGGGCTATGGCTACACCTTC CASSTGLAEGYGYTF
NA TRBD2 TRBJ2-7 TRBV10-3 TGTGCCATCAGCCAACCCGGGACTAGCGGGAGATACGAGCAGTACTTC CAISQPGTSGRYEQYF
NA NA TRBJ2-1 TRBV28 TGTGCCAGCAGTTTTGGGAGTGTGGACAATGAGCAGTTCTTC CASSFGSVDNEQFF
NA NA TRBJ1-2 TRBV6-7 TGTGCCAGCACCAAGGTGAGAGGCTATGGCTACACCTTC CASTKVRGYGYTF
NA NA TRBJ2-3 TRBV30 TGTGCCTGGAGTCCAGGGAACACAGATACGCAGTATTTT CAWSPGNTDTQYF